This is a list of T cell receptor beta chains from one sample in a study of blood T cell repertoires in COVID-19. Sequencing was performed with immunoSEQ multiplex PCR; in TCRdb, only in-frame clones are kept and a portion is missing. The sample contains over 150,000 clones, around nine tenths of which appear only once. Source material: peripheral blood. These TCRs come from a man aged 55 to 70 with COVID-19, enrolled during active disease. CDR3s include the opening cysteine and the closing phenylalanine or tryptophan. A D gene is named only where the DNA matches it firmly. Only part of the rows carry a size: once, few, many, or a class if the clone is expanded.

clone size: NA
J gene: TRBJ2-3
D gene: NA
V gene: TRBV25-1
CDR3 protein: CASSESYSTDTQYF
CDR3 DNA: TGTGCCAGCAGTGAATCTTACTCCACAGATACGCAGTATTTT

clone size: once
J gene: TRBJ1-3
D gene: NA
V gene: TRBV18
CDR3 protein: CASSPISGNTIYF
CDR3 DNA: TGTGCCAGCTCACCCATTTCCGGAAACACCATATATTTT

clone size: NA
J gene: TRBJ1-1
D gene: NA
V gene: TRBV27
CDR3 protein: CASSFRVGNTEAFF
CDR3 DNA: TGTGCCAGCAGTTTCAGGGTGGGGAACACTGAAGCTTTCTTT

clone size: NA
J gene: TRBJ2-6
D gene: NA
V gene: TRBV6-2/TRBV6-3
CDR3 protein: CASSYRGQGANVLTF
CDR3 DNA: TGTGCCAGCAGTTATAGGGGCCAGGGGGCCAACGTCCTGACTTTC

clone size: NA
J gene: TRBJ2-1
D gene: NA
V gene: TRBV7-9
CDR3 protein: CASSWDGGSYNEQFF
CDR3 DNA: TGTGCCAGCAGCTGGGACGGGGGCTCCTACAATGAGCAGTTCTTC

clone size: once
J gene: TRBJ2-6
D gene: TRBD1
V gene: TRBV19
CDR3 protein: CASSIGQAAGANVLTF
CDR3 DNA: TGTGCCAGTAGTATTGGACAGGCTGCTGGGGCCAACGTCCTGACTTTC

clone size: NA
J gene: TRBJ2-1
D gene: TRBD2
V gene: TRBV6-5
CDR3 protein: CASSRSGGAYNEQFF
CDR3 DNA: TGTGCCAGCAGCCGCAGCGGGGGGGCCTACAATGAGCAGTTCTTC

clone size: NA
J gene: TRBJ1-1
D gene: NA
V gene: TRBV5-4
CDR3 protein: CASSLGDRYTEAFF
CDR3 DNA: TGTGCCAGCAGCTTGGGAGACAGATACACTGAAGCTTTCTTT

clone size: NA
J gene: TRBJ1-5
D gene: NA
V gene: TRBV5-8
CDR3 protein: CASSLTISNQPQHF
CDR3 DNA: TGTGCCAGCAGCCTGACTATTAGCAATCAGCCCCAGCATTTT

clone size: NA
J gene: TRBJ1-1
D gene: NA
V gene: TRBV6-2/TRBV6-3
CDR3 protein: CASSFESSTEAFF
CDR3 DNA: TGTGCCAGCAGTTTTGAGAGTTCCACTGAAGCTTTCTTT

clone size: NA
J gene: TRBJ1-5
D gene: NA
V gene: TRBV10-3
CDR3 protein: CAISEGGSTNQPQHF
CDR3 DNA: TGTGCGATCAGTGAGGGGGGCAGCACTAATCAGCCCCAGCATTTT

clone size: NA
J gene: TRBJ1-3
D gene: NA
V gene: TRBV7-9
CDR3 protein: CASSLSSSGNTIYF
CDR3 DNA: TGTGCCAGCAGCTTGTCCAGCTCTGGAAACACCATATATTTT

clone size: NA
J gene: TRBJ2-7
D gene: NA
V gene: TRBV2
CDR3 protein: CASSVLAAGGGEQYF
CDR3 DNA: TGTGCCAGCAGTGTTCTTGCGGCAGGGGGAGGCGAGCAGTACTTC

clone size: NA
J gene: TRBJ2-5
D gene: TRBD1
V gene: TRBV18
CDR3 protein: CASSPGTGVQETQYF
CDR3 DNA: TGTGCCAGTTCACCCGGGACAGGTGTCCAAGAGACCCAGTACTTC

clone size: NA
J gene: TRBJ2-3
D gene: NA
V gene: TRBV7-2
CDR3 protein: CASSLAGTAQSDTQYF
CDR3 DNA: TGTGCCAGCAGCTTAGCGGGGACTGCCCAGTCGGATACGCAGTATTTT

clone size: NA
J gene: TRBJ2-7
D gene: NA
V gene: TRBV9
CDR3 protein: CASSATDTGYAWEQYF
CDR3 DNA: TGTGCCAGCAGCGCCACCGATACAGGGTATGCTTGGGAGCAGTACTTC

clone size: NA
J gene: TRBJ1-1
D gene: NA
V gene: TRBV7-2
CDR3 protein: CASSLVGRSTEAFF
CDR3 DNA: TGTGCCAGCAGCTTAGTGGGGCGGTCGACTGAAGCTTTCTTT

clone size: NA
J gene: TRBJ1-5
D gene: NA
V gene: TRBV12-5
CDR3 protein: CASNGNNQPQHF
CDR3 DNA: TGTGCTAGTAACGGTAACAATCAGCCCCAGCATTTT

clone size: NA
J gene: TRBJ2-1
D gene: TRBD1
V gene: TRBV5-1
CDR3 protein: CASSTHRGLDNEQFF
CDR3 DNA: TGCGCCAGCAGCACGCACAGGGGGCTAGACAATGAGCAGTTCTTC

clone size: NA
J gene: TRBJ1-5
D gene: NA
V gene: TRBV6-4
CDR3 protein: CASSDDEGLPQHF
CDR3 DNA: TGTGCCAGCAGTGACGATGAGGGTCTGCCCCAGCATTTT

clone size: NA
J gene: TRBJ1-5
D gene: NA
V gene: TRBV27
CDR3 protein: CASSLSLNSNQPQHF
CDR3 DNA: TGTGCCAGCAGTTTATCCCTTAATAGCAATCAGCCCCAGCATTTT

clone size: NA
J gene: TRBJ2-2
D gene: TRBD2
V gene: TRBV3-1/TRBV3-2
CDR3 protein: CASSQYSGGGTGELFF
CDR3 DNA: TGTGCCAGCAGCCAATATAGCGGGGGGGGCACCGGGGAGCTGTTTTTT

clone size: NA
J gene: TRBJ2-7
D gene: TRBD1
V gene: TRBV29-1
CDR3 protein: CSVESFGQGYEQYF
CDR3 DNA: TGCAGCGTTGAATCTTTCGGACAGGGATACGAGCAGTACTTC

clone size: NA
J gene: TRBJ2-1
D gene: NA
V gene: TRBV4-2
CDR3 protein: CASSQDSSSGQFF
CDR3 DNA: TGTGCCAGCAGCCAAGATTCTAGCTCAGGGCAGTTCTTC

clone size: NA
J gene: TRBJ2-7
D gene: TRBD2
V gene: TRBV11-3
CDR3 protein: CASSSETSGTNYEQYF
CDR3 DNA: TGTGCCAGCAGCTCGGAGACTAGCGGGACGAACTACGAGCAGTACTTC

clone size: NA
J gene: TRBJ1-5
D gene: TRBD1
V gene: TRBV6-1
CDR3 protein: CASSDRRQGREQPQHF
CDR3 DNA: TGTGCCAGCAGTGACCGTAGACAGGGACGGGAACAGCCCCAGCATTTT

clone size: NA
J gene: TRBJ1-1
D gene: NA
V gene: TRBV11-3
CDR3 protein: CASSTGLLAFF
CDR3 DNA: TGTGCCAGCAGCACAGGGTTATTAGCTTTCTTT

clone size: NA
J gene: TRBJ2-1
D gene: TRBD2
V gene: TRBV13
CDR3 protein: CASTITSGVYNEQFF
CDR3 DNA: TGTGCCAGCACCATTACTAGCGGGGTTTACAATGAGCAGTTCTTC

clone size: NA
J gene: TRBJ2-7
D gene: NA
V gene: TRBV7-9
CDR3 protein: CASRPPGGEQYF
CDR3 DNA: TGTGCCAGCCGACCCCCGGGTGGCGAGCAGTACTTC

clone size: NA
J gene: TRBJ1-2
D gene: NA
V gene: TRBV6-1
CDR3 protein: CASSETGNLYGYTF
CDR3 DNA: TGTGCCAGCAGTGAGACAGGAAACCTTTATGGCTACACCTTC

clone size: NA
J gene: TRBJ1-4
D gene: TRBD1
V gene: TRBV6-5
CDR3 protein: CASRSGGTVNEKLFF
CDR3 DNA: TGTGCCAGTAGGAGCGGAGGGACAGTTAATGAAAAACTGTTTTTT

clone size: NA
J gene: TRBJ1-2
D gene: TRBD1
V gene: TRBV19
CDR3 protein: CASSPGQGYYGYTF
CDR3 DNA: TGTGCCAGTAGTCCTGGACAGGGGTACTATGGCTACACCTTC

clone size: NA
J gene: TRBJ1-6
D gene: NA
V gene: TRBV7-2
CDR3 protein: CASSSVGGSHNSPLHF
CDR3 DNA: TGTGCCAGCAGCTCGGTCGGGGGGTCCCATAATTCACCCCTCCACTTT

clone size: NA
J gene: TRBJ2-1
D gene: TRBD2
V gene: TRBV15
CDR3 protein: CATSVGLAGLEQFF
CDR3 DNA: TGTGCCACCAGCGTGGGACTAGCGGGTCTTGAGCAGTTCTTC

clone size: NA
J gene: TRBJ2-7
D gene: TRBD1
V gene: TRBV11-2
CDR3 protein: CASSLGRGLGEQYF
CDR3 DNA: TGTGCCAGCAGCTTAGGAAGGGGGCTGGGCGAGCAGTACTTC

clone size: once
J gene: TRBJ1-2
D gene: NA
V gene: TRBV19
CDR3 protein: CASSRVGAIYGYTF
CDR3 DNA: TGTGCCAGTAGTAGGGTGGGGGCAATCTATGGCTACACCTTC

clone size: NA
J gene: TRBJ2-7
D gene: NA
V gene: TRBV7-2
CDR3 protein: CASREQGRRDEQYF
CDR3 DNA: TGTGCCAGCAGGGAACAGGGACGAAGGGACGAGCAGTACTTC

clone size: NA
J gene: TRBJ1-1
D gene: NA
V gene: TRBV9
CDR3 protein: CASSPRQFMNTEAFF
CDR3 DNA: TGTGCCAGCAGCCCAAGACAGTTTATGAACACTGAAGCTTTCTTT

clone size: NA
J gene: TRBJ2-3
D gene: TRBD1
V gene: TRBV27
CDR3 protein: CASSPGKGFRDRGLTDTQYF
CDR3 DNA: TGTGCCAGCAGCCCCGGCAAAGGGTTCCGGGACAGGGGGTTGACAGATACGCAGTATTTT

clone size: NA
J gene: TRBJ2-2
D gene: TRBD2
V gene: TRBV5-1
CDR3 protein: CASRLTSGIYPGELFF
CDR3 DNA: TGCGCCAGCAGATTGACTAGCGGGATCTATCCTGGGGAGCTGTTTTTT

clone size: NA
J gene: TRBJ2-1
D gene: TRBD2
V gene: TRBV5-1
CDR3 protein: CASSLVVTSVNEQFF
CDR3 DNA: TGCGCCAGCAGCTTGGTTGTGACTAGCGTGAATGAGCAGTTCTTC

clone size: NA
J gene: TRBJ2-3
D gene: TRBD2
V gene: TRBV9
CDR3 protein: CASSVGTSGSWDTQYF
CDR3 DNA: TGTGCCAGCAGCGTGGGGACTAGCGGTAGCTGGGATACGCAGTATTTT

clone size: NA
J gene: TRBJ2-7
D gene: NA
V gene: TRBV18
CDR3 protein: CASSPRAASYEQYF
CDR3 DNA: TGTGCCAGCTCACCGCGGGCAGCCTCCTACGAGCAGTACTTC

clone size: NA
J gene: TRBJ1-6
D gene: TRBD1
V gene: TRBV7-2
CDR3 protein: CASSGDRDRASNSPLHF
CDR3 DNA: TGTGCCAGCAGCGGTGACCGGGACAGGGCCTCAAATTCACCCCTCCACTTT

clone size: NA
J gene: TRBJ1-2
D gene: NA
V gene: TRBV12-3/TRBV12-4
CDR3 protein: CASSRGIVGYTF
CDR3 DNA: TGTGCCAGCAGTAGGGGAATAGTGGGCTACACCTTC

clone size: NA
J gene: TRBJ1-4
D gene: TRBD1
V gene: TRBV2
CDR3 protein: CASRGPGQLNEKLFF
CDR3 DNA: TGTGCCAGCAGGGGACCGGGACAGCTTAATGAAAAACTGTTTTTT

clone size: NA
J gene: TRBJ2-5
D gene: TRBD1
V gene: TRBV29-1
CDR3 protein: CSARRQGASWETQYF
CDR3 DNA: TGCAGCGCCCGGAGACAGGGGGCGTCTTGGGAGACCCAGTACTTC

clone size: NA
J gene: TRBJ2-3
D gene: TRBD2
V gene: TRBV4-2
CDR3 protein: CASSPNAQGGRTDTQYF
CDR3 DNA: TGTGCCAGCAGCCCAAATGCCCAGGGAGGGCGCACAGATACGCAGTATTTT

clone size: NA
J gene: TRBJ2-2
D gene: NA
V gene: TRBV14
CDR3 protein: CASSLIVGELFF
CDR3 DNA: TGTGCCAGCAGCCTCATAGTCGGGGAGCTGTTTTTT

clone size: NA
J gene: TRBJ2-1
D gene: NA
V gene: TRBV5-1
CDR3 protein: CASSLAHSSYNEQFF
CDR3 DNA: TGCGCCAGCAGCTTGGCTCATAGCTCCTACAATGAGCAGTTCTTC

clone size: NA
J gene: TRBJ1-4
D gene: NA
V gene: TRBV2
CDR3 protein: CASRLQGFATNEKLFF
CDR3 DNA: TGTGCCAGCAGGCTACAGGGCTTTGCAACTAATGAAAAACTGTTTTTT

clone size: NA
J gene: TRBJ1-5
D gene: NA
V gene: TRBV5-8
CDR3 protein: CASSRQGFSNQPQHF
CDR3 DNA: TGTGCCAGCAGCCGCCAGGGCTTTAGCAATCAGCCCCAGCATTTT

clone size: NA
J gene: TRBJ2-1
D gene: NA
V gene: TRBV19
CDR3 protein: CASSIDSGPPYNEQFF
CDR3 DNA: TGTGCCAGTAGTATAGATTCGGGTCCCCCTTACAATGAGCAGTTCTTC